Presented here are 21 T cell receptor beta chains from one specimen sequenced in a study of CD8 T cells in Susac syndrome. With random hexamers, reverse transcription was performed on about 0.5 to 1 ug of RNA. From the immunoSEQ multiplex PCR reads, TCRdb called clonotypes with MiXCR, one entry per CDR3 protein. The sample yields roughly 300,000 distinct CDR3 sequences, 70% to 90% seen once. The sample was CD8+ T cells from PBMCs. These receptors all stem from a human donor with multiple sclerosis.

This chain connects TRBV6-1 to TRBJ2-1; D remains unclear. Per germline, CDR1 MNHNS and CDR2 SASEGT. The CDR3 runs to 15 residues. Between the trimmed V and J ends, which lost 2 bases and 0 bases, there was a span of 8 bases. CDR3 protein: CASSEITYSYNEQFF. In nucleotides, the CDR3 is TGTGCCAGCAGTGAAATCACCTACTCCTACAATGAGCAGTTCTTC.

A single count supports this clonotype. This sequence joins TRBV2 and TRBJ2-1, with TRBD1 as a possible D gene (5 bases). Germline CDR1 and CDR2: SNHLY and FYNNEI. The CDR3 covers 14 residues. CDR3 sequence: CGLGQGGSYNEQFF. The CDR3 region has the DNA TGTGGCCTGGGGCAGGGCGGCTCCTACAATGAGCAGTTCTTC.

V gene TRBV5-1 combines with J gene TRBJ2-7; possibly TRBD2 for D (5 bases). This CDR3 region has 14 residues. V shed 1 base and J shed 3 bases, with 11 bases lying between them. Germline V gene data show CDR1 as SGHRS and CDR2 as YFSETQ. The CDR3 DNA sequence: TGCGCCAGCAGCTTGAGGGCGGGTGGCTACGAGCAGTACTTC. It codes for CASSLRAGGYEQYF. The variable domain in full, with the rest retrieved from reference TRBV5-1 and TRBJ2-7, is KAGVTQTPRYLIKTRGQQVTLSCSPISGHRSVSWYQQTPGQGLQFLFEYFSETQRNKGNFPGRFSGRQFSNSRSEMNVSTLELGDSALYLCASSLRAGGYEQYFGPGTRLTVT.

CDR3 residues: CATRTDDQPQHF. The DNA for the CDR3 is TGTGCCACAAGGACGGATGATCAGCCCCAGCATTTT. The rearrangement links TRBV10-3 to TRBJ1-5; the D is unclear. V lost 10 bases and J lost 5, with 12 bases in between. The CDR3 sequence is 12 residues long. In germline, CDR1 is ENHRY, CDR2 SYGVKD.

The V gene is TRBV5-4, the J gene TRBJ2-1; no clear D gene. V dropped 1 base and J dropped 6 bases, with 5 bases sitting between them. Germline V gene data show CDR1 as SGHNT and CDR2 as YYREEE (reference sequence). The CDR3 totals 12 residues. The CDR3 sequence: CASSLSVNEQFF. CDR3 bases: TGTGCCAGCAGCTTGTCAGTCAATGAGCAGTTCTTC.

The chain employs TRBV6-1 and TRBJ2-1; 9 bases match TRBD2. Unmatched junction bases numbered 14, after V lost 5 bases and J lost 9 bases. The CDR3 extends over 16 amino acids. Germline V CDR1 and CDR2: MNHNS, SASEGT. CDR3 bases: TGTGCCAGCAGTCCCGACTGGGCGGGAGGGCTCCGTGAGCAGTTCTTC. This gives the protein CASSPDWAGGLREQFF.

The gene calls are TRBV6-5 and TRBJ2-7; D gene unclear. There are 13 residues in the CDR3. Trimming stripped 0 bases from V and 7 bases from J, with 10 bases between. Per the germline V gene, CDR1 is MNHEY and CDR2 is SVGAGI. Written as DNA, the CDR3 is TGTGCCAGCAGTTACTCTATAGGTGCGGAGCAGTACTTC. Amino acids: CASSYSIGAEQYF.

The chain couples TRBV28 to TRBJ2-3, with 10 bases fitting TRBD2. With 6 bases clipped from V and 3 bases from J, the junction kept 6 bases outside the gene matches. The V gene's germline CDR1 is MDHEN and CDR2 SYDVKM. The CDR3 extends over 15 amino acids. The CDR3 DNA reads TGTGCCAGCAGACTGATTAGCGGGGGGACAGATACGCAGTATTTT. This sequence encodes CASRLISGGTDTQYF.

This chain links TRBV27 with TRBJ1-5; the D is unclear. The germline V gene encodes CDR1 MNHEY and CDR2 SMNVEV (reference sequence). This CDR3 has 13 residues. With 8 bases removed from V and 1 base from J, the gap between germline ends came to 9 bases. CDR3 DNA sequence: TGTGCCAGCCGCACGGGAAGCAATCAGCCCCAGCATTTT. The encoded protein is CASRTGSNQPQHF.

J is TRBJ2-1 and V is TRBV7-3; 9 nucleotides agree with TRBD2. Per the germline V gene, CDR1 is SGHTA and CDR2 is FQGTGA. V shed 5 bases and J 10 bases; nucleotides not matched to a gene: 12. The CDR3 runs 15 residues. Written as DNA, the CDR3 is TGTGCCAGCAGCCCCGCGGGGCGGGAGGGCCCGGAGCAGTTCTTC. Protein: CASSPAGREGPEQFF.

The V gene is TRBV10-1, the J gene TRBJ1-1, with D perhaps TRBD1 (5 bases). Germline values: CDR1 WNHNN, CDR2 SYGVQD (reference sequence). Deletions cut 5 bases from V and 5 bases from J, with 18 bases between. CDR3 length equals 15 residues. The CDR3 DNA reads TGCGCCAGCAGTCAGACTAGGGGAGATTTAACTGAAGCTTTCTTT. Amino acid sequence: CASSQTRGDLTEAFF.

This chain connects TRBV20-1 to TRBJ2-7; no clear D. CDR1 is DFQATT, CDR2 SNEGSKA, per germline (reference sequence). With 4 bases removed from V and 4 bases from J, the gap between germline ends came to 11 bases. This CDR3 contains 12 residues. CDR3 loop: CSAKLGRYEQYF. The DNA of the CDR3 is TGCAGTGCTAAACTGGGCAGGTACGAGCAGTACTTC.

This clonotype was picked up a small number of times. The chain carries TRBV6-1 and TRBJ1-1; D remains ambiguous. V was clipped by 6 bases and J by 0 bases, with 8 bases between them. Per germline, CDR1 MNHNS and CDR2 SASEGT. The CDR3 is 13 amino acids. CDR3 coding DNA: TGTGCCAGCAGCCGTGACCTGAACACTGAAGCTTTCTTT. Residues: CASSRDLNTEAFF.

J is TRBJ2-3 and V is TRBV10-3; 14 nucleotides agree with TRBD2. Germline V CDR1 and CDR2: ENHRY, SYGVKD. The CDR3 contains 18 residues. Trimming cost V 4 bases and J 1 base; bases outside gene matches: 7. In DNA form, the CDR3 reads TGTGCCATCAGTGGGACTAGCGGGAGGAACACACGCACAGATACGCAGTATTTT. This translates into CAISGTSGRNTRTDTQYF.

The V and J genes are TRBV6-1 and TRBJ2-3; D may be TRBD2 (6 bases). CDR3 length: 16 residues. Per the germline V gene, CDR1 is MNHNS and CDR2 is SASEGT. V dropped 5 bases and J dropped 0 bases, with 15 bases sitting between them. The CDR3 reads CASSRPGAGSTDTQYF. The CDR3 DNA is TGTGCCAGCAGTCGCCCGGGAGCCGGTAGCACAGATACGCAGTATTTT.

The chain carries TRBV11-2 and TRBJ2-3, with D perhaps matching TRBD1 or TRBD2 (7 bases each). The CDR3 spans 20 residues. V lost 5 bases and J lost 1, with 28 bases in between. Germline V gene sequence: CDR1 SGHAT, CDR2 FQNNGV. CDR3 amino acids: CASSPLPGAGEGQGTDTQYF. CDR3 DNA sequence: TGTGCCAGCAGCCCGCTCCCGGGTGCGGGAGAAGGACAGGGCACAGATACGCAGTATTTT.

The rearrangement joins TRBV13 to TRBJ2-5, with TRBD2 matching 8 bases. Germline V CDR1 and CDR2: PRHDT, FYEKMQ (reference sequence). The CDR3 loop spans 17 amino acids. J lost 2 bases, V lost 5 bases, and 13 bases had no gene match. The CDR3 DNA follows: TGTGCCAGCAGCAGGCCTCGAGGGACTAGAGATCAAGAGACCCAGTACTTC. It codes for CASSRPRGTRDQETQYF.

Worth noting for this clonotype: The junction departs from the called germline gene at one end, perhaps through a read error. The chain employs TRBV28 and TRBJ2-7, with D unresolved. The CDR3 runs 14 residues. In germline, CDR1 is MDHEN, CDR2 SYDVKM. The CDR3 DNA is TGTGCCAGCAGTTACCGGACCGAGTCCTACGAGCAGCACTTC. It encodes CASSYRTESYEQHF.

This chain connects TRBV6-2 or TRBV6-3 to TRBJ2-1; 15 bases are shared with TRBD2. The CDR3 is made up of 15 amino acids. Germline CDR1 is MNHEY and CDR2 is SVGEGT. Trimming removed 2 bases from V and 7 bases from J; junction bases left unmatched: 0. The CDR3 nucleotides are TGTGCCAGCAGTTACGGACTAGCGGGGGGGAATGAGCAGTTCTTC. Encoded protein: CASSYGLAGGNEQFF.

The genes are TRBV12-5 and TRBJ2-1, with D maybe TRBD2 (7 bases). V was cut by 7 bases and J by 5 bases, with 18 bases left in between. CDR3 size: 15 residues. Per germline, CDR1 LGHNT and CDR2 FRNRAP. The CDR3 sequence: CASALLPGGHNEQFF. CDR3 nucleotides: TGTGCTAGTGCCCTCCTTCCCGGGGGGCACAATGAGCAGTTCTTC.

This chain links TRBV27 with TRBJ2-3; D is unclear. CDR1 and CDR2 (germline): MNHEY, SMNVEV (reference sequence). V shed 4 bases and J shed 4 bases, with 6 bases lying between them. The CDR3 totals 12 residues. The chain's CDR3 is CASSSRPDTQYF. For the CDR3, the DNA is TGTGCCAGCAGTTCCAGACCAGATACGCAGTATTTT.